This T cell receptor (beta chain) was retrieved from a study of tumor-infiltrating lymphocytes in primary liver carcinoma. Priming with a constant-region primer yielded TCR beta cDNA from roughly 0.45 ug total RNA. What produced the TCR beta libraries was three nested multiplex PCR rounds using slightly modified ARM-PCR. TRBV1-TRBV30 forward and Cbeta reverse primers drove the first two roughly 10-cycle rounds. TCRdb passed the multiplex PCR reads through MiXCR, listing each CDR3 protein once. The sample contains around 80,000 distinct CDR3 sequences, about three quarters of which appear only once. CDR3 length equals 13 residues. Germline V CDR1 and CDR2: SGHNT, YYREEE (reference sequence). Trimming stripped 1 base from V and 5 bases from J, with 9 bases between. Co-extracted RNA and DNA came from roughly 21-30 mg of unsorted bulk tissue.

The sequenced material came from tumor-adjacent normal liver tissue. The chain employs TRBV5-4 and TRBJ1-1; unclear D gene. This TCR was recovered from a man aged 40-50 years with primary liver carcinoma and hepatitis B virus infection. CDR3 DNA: TGTGCCAGCAGCTTGTCTCGGGGAACTGAAGCTTTCTTT. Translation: CASSLSRGTEAFF.